This T cell receptor beta chain was sequenced for a study of tumor-infiltrating lymphocytes in primary liver carcinoma. Across the whole study: Every patient in the cohort had a primary liver carcinoma. That carcinoma was treated by surgical resection. Roughly 3.65 to 8 million productive TCRbeta reads came from each sample, comparable across tissue types. The study's findings and limits: Tumor-adjacent and tumor-blood pairs showed less overlap than tumor region pairs.

Making TCR beta cDNA involved approximately 530 ng total RNA and a constant-region primer. Libraries covering TCR beta were generated through three nested multiplex PCR rounds (using a slightly modified ARM-PCR). The study ran its first two PCR rounds for nine to ten cycles each, using TRBV1-TRBV30 forward primers and a C-beta reverse primer. TCRdb analysed the multiplex PCR reads with MiXCR anew, one entry per CDR3 protein. The table lists some 180,000 distinct CDR3 sequences, about 60% of them singletons, with roughly 76% in the top ten. It was unsorted whole blood that yielded blood RNA, and germline DNA was also extracted. Infection with HBV was chronic in patients; they were treatment-naive. The J segment lost 12 bases and the V segment lost 1 base, leaving 4 bases of the junction unmatched. The CDR3 is made up of 13 amino acids. Germline CDR1 MNHNS, CDR2 SASEGT. A word on this clonotype: What it recognizes is unknown.

The chain combines TRBV6-1 with TRBJ1-5, with 9 nucleotides matching TRBD1. The source material was peripheral blood. This sequence originates from a man in his forties with primary liver carcinoma and hepatitis B virus infection. As DNA, the CDR3 is TGTGCCAGCAGTGAAGGGACAGGGGCGAACCAGCATTTT. This codes for CASSEGTGANQHF.